This TCR beta chain was documented in a study of control samples from healthy donors and cancer patients. Here immunoSEQ multiplex PCR was the method, and the copy in TCRdb shows in-frame clones only, minus some. The table has roughly 160,000 clones, 96% seen once. Germline V lookup: CDR1 KGHSY, CDR2 FQNENV. Trimming took off 4 bases at V and 3 bases at J, with 15 bases between the two ends. CDR3 length: 15 residues. The source material was blood. The sequence came from a woman aged 25-40 years in good health. The V call is TRBV16, the J call TRBJ1-1; D ambiguous. In DNA, the CDR3 is TGTGCCAGCAGCCCCCTGGGGTTAGCAGACACTGAAGCTTTCTTT. This codes for CASSPLGLADTEAFF.